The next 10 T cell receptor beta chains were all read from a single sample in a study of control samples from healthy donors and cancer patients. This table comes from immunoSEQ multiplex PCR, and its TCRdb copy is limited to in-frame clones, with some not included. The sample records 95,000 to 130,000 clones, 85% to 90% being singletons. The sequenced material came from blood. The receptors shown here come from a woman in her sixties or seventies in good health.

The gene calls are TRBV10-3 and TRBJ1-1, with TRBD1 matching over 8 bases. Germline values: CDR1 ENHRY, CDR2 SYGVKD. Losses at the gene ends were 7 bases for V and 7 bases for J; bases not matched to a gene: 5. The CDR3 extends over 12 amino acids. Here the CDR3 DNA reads TGTGCCATCACCGGTGGACAGGGTGAAGCTTTCTTT. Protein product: CAITGGQGEAFF.

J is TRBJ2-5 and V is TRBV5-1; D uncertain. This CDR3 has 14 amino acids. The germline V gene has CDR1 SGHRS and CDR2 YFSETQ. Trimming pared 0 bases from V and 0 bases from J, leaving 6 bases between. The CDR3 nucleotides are TGCGCCAGCAGCTTGGACGTAAACCAAGAGACCCAGTACTTC. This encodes CASSLDVNQETQYF.

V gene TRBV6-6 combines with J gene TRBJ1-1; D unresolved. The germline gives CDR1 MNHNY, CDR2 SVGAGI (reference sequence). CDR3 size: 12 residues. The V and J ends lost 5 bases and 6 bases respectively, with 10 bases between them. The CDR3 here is CASSAQFAEAFF. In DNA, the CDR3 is TGTGCCAGCAGTGCGCAGTTCGCTGAAGCTTTCTTT.

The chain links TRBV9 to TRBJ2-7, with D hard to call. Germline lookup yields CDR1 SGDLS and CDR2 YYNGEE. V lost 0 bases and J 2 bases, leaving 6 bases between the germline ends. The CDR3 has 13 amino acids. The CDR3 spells CASSVGNTYEQYF. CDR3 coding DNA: TGTGCCAGCAGCGTAGGGAACACCTACGAGCAGTACTTC.

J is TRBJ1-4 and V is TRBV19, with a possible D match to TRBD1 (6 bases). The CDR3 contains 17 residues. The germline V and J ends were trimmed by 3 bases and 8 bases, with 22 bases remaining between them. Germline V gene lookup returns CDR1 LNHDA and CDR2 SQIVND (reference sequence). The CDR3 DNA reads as TGTGCCAGTAGTATTCGGGGGGCGATAACAACTAGGGAAAAACTGTTTTTT. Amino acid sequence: CASSIRGAITTREKLFF.

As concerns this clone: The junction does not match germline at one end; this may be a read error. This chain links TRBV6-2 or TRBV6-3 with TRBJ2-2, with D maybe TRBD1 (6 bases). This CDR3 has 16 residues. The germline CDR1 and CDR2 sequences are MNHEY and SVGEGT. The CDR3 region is CAGSSAGTPNTGELFF. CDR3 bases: TGTGCCGGCAGTTCGGCCGGGACACCGAACACCGGGGAGCTGTTTTTT.

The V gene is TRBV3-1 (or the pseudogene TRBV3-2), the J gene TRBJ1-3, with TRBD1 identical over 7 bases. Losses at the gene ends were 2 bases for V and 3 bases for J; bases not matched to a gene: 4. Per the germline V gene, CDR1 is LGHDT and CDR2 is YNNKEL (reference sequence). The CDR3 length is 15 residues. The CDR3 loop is CASSQTGVGGNTIYF. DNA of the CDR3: TGTGCCAGCAGCCAAACAGGGGTTGGTGGAAACACCATATATTTT.

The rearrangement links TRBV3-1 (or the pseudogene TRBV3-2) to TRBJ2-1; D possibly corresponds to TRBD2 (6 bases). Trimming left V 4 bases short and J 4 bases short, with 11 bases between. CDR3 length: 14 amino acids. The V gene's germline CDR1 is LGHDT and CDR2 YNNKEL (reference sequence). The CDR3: CASSPSDYYNEQFF. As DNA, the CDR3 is TGTGCCAGCAGCCCTTCGGACTATTACAATGAGCAGTTCTTC.

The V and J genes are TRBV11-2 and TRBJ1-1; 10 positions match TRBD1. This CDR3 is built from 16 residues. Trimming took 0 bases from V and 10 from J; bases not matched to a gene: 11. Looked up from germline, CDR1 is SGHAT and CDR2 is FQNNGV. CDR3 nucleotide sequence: TGTGCCAGCAGCTTAGATAGAGGGGTGGACAGGGGGTCAGCTTTCTTT. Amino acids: CASSLDRGVDRGSAFF.

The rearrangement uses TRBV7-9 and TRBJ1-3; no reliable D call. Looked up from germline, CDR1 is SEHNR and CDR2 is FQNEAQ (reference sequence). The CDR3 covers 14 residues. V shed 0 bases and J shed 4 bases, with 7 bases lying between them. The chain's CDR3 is CASSLAVRGNTIYF. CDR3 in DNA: TGTGCCAGCAGCTTAGCGGTCAGGGGAAACACCATATATTTT.